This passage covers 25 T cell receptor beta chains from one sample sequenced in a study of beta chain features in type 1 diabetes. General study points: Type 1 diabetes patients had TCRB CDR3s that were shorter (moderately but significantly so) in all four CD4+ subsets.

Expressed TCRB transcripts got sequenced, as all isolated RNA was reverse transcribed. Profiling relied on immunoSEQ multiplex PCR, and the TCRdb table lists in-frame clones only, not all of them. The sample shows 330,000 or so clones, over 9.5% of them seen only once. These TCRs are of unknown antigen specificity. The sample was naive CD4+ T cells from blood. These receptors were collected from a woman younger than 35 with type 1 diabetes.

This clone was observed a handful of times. CDR3 DNA: TGTGCCTGGAAGGCGGGAGGCGGGCGGACCCAGTACTTC. This encodes CAWKAGGGRTQYF. The J gene is TRBJ2-5, the V gene TRBV30; 8 bases align to TRBD2. The V and J ends lost 4 bases and 7 bases, in that order; junction bases with no gene match: 8. The germline CDR1 and CDR2 sequences are GTSNPN and SVGIG (reference sequence). The CDR3 has 13 amino acids.

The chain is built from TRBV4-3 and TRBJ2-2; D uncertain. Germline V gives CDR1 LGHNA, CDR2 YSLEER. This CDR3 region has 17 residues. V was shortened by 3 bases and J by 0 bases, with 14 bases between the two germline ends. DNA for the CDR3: TGCGCCAGCAGCCAGTTCGGTCTATCTACGAACACCGGGGAGCTGTTTTTT. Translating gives CASSQFGLSTNTGELFF.

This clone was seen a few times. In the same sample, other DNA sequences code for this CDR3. Written as DNA, the CDR3 is TGTGCCAGCAGAGGGGGCTCTGGGGCCAACGTCCTGACTTTC. Translation gives CASRGGSGANVLTF. The V and J genes are TRBV28 and TRBJ2-6; weak D call: TRBD1 (6 bases). Trimming pared 6 bases from V and 0 bases from J, leaving 6 bases between. Germline assignment: CDR1 MDHEN and CDR2 SYDVKM. The CDR3 consists of 14 residues.

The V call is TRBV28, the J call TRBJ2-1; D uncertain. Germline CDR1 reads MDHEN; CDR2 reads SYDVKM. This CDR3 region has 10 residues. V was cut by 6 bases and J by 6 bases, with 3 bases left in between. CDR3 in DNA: TGTGCCAGCAGCATCAATGAGCAGTTCTTC. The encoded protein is CASSINEQFF.

The CDR3 DNA follows: TGTGCCAGCTCACCTCCGGGACCCGCGGGGGAGACCCAGTACTTC. Its translation is CASSPPGPAGETQYF. The V gene is TRBV18, the J gene TRBJ2-5, with D perhaps matching TRBD2 (6 bases). The CDR3 loop spans 15 amino acids. The germline V gene has CDR1 KGHSH and CDR2 LQKENI. V was cut by 3 bases and J by 5 bases, with 16 bases left in between. Full variable domain (missing parts from reference TRBV18 and TRBJ2-5): NAGVMQNPRHLVRRRGQEARLRCSPMKGHSHVYWYRQLPEEGLKFMVYLQKENIIDESGMPKERFSAEFPKEGPSILRIQQVVRGDSAAYFCASSPPGPAGETQYFGPGTRLLVL.

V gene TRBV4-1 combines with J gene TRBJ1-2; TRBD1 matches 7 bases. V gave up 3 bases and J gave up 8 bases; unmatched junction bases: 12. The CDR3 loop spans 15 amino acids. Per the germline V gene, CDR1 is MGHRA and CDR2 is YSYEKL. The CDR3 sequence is CASSQGRGTVEGYTF. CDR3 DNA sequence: TGCGCCAGCAGCCAGGGGCGAGGGACAGTCGAAGGCTACACCTTC.

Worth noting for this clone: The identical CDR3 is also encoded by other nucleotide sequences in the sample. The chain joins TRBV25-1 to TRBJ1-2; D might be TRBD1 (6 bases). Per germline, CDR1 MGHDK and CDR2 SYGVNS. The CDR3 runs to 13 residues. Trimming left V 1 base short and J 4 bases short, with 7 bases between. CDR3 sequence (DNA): TGTGCCAGCAGTGAATCAGGGGTCTATGGCTACACCTTC. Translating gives CASSESGVYGYTF.

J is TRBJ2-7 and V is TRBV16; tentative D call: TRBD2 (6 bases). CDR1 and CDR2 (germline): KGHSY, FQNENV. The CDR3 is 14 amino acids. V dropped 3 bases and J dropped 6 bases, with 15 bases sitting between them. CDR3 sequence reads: CASSQSLETSEQYF. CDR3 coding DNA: TGTGCCAGCAGCCAGTCTCTAGAGACTAGCGAGCAGTACTTC.

The CDR3 spells CASSLDGVERGKDSYEQYF. DNA of the CDR3: TGTGCCAGCAGCTTAGACGGGGTCGAGCGGGGGAAGGACTCCTACGAGCAGTACTTC. The chain joins TRBV13 to TRBJ2-7; 8 nucleotides line up with TRBD2. The J segment lost 0 bases and the V segment lost 1 base, leaving 14 bases of the junction unmatched. The CDR3 spans 19 residues. Germline V gives CDR1 PRHDT, CDR2 FYEKMQ (reference sequence).

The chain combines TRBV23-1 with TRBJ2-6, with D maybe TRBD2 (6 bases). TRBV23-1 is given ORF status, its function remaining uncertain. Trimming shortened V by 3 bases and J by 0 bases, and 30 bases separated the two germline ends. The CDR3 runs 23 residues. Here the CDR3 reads CASSHTSGLMERVRYSGANVLTF. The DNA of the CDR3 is TGCGCCAGCAGTCACACCTCCGGGTTGATGGAGCGGGTACGGTACTCTGGGGCCAACGTCCTGACTTTC.

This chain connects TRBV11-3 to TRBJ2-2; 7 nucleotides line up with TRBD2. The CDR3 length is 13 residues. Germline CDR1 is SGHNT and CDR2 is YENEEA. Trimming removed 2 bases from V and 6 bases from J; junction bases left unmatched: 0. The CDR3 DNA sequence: TGTGCCAGCAGCTTACGGGGGGCCGGGGAGCTGTTTTTT. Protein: CASSLRGAGELFF.

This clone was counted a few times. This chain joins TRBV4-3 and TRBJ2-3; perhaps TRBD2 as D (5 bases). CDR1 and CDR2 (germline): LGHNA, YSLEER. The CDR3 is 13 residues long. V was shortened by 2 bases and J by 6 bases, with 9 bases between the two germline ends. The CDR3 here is CASSQLGSDTQYF. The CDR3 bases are TGCGCCAGCAGCCAATTGGGGAGTGATACGCAGTATTTT.

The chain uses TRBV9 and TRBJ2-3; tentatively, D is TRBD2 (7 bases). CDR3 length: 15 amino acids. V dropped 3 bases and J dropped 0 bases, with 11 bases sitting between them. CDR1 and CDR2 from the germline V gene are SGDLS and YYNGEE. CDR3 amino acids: CASSAAGASTDTQYF. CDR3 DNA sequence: TGTGCCAGCAGCGCGGCGGGGGCGAGCACAGATACGCAGTATTTT.

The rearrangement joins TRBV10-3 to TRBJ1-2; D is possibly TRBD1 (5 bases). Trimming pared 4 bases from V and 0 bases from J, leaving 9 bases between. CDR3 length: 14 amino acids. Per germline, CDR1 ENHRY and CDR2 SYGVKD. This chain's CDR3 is CAISVPTANYGYTF. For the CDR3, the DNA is TGTGCCATCAGTGTGCCGACAGCTAACTATGGCTACACCTTC.

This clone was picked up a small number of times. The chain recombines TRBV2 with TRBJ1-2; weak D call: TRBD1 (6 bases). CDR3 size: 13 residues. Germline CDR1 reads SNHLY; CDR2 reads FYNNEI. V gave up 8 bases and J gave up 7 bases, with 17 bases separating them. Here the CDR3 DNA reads TGTGCCAGCTCTGGCAGGGCGGGGGCTGGCTACACCTTC. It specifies CASSGRAGAGYTF.

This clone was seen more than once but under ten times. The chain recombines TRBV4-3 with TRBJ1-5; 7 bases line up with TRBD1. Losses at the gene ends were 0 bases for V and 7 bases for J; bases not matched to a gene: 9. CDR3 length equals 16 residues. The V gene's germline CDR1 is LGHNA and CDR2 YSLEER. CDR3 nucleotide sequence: TGCGCCAGCAGCCAAGATCTTGGGCAGGGGGTCCAGCCCCAGCATTTT. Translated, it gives CASSQDLGQGVQPQHF.

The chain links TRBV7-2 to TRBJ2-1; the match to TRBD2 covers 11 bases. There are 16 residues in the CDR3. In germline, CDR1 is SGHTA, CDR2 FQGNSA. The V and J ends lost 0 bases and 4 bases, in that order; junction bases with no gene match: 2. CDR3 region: CASSLATSGTYNEQFF. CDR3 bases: TGTGCCAGCAGCTTAGCGACTAGCGGGACTTACAATGAGCAGTTCTTC.

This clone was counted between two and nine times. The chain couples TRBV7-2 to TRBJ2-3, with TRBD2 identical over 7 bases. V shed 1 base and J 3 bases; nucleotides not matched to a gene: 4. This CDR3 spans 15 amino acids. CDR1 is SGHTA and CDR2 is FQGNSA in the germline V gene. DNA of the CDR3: TGTGCCAGCAGCTTAGATCCGGGGGGAACAGATACGCAGTATTTT. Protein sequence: CASSLDPGGTDTQYF.

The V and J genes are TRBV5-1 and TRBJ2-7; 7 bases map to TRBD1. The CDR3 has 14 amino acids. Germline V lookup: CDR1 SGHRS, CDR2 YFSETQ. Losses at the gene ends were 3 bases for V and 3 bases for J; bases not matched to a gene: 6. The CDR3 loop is CASSSQGTVYEQYF. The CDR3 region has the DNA TGCGCCAGCAGCTCCCAGGGGACAGTCTACGAGCAGTACTTC.

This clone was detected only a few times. CDR3 sequence: CSALSGTDNQPQHF. The CDR3 DNA reads TGCAGCGCCTTATCCGGGACAGATAATCAGCCCCAGCATTTT. This chain uses TRBV29-1 with TRBJ1-5, with 7 bases matching TRBD1. J lost 4 bases, V lost 7 bases, and 10 bases had no gene match. The germline V gene encodes CDR1 SQVTM and CDR2 ANQGSEA. The CDR3 has 14 residues.

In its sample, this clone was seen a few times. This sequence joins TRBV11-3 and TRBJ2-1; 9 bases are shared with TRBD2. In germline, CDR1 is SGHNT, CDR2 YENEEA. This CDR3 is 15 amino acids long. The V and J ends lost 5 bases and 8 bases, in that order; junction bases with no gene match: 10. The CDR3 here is CASSQVGGRAHEQFF. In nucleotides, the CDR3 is TGTGCCAGCAGCCAGGTGGGCGGGAGGGCTCATGAGCAGTTCTTC.

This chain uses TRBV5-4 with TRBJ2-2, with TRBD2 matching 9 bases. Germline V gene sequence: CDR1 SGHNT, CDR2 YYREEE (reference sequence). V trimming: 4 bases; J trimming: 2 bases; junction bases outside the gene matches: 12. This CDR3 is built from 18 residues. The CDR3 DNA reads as TGTGCCAGCAGCCTGGGGTCGCTAGCGGGGAGCAACACCGGGGAGCTGTTTTTT. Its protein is CASSLGSLAGSNTGELFF.

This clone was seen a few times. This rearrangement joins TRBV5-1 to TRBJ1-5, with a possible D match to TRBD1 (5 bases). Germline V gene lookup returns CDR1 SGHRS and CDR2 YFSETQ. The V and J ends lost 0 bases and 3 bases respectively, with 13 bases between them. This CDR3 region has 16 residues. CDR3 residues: CASSLGPGWDNQPQHF. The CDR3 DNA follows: TGCGCCAGCAGCTTGGGGCCAGGGTGGGACAATCAGCCCCAGCATTTT.

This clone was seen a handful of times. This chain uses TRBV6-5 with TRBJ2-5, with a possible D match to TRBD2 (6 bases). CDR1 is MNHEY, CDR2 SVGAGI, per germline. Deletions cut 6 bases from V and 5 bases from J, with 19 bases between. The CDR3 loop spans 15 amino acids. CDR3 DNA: TGTGCCAGCAGGGGGATAGCGGCTGGGGTGGAGACCCAGTACTTC. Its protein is CASRGIAAGVETQYF.

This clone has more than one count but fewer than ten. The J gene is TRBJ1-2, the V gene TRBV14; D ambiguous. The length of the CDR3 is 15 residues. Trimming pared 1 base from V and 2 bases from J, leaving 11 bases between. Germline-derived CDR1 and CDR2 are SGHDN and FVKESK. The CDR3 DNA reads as TGTGCCAGCAGCCAAGCGGGCAGCGGGAACTATGGCTACACCTTC. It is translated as CASSQAGSGNYGYTF. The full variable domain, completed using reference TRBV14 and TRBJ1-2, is EAGVTQFPSHSVIEKGQTVTLRCDPISGHDNLYWYRRVMGKEIKFLLHFVKESKQDESGMPNNRFLAERTGGTYSTLKVQPAELEDSGVYFCASSQAGSGNYGYTFGSGTRLTVV.